This TCR beta chain derives from a study of shared clonotypes between healthy human individuals. In the CD4+ fraction, cells were divided into CD45RA+ naive and CD45RA-negative memory subsets. General study findings and limits: Sorted-subset sequencing, rarefaction showed, was incomplete despite large depth.

Profiling relied on immunoSEQ multiplex PCR, and the TCRdb table lists in-frame clones only, not all of them. The sample has fewer than 1.8 million clones; roughly 98.5% are singletons. As regards this clone: The target antigen is unknown.

The clonotype was recovered from a man aged 25 to 40 in good health. The sequenced sample was naive CD4+ T cells sorted from blood. Specified subset: CD45RA+ positively selected.

DNA of the CDR3: TGTGCCAGTAGTTCGGACAGGGGGCTAACTAGGGCTGGCTACAATGAGCAGTTCTTC. This encodes CASSSDRGLTRAGYNEQFF. J is TRBJ2-1 and V is TRBV19; 11 bases align to TRBD1. This CDR3 region has 19 residues. Per germline, CDR1 LNHDA and CDR2 SQIVND (reference sequence). The ends lost 5 bases at V and 3 bases at J; junction bases unmatched: 15.